Ten or more counts support the clone carrying this TCR beta chain. Its antigen is not identified. Possible read error: a much larger clone is one base away. There are 12 residues in the CDR3. Germline loops: CDR1 MNHEY, CDR2 SVGEGT. Trimming took off 6 bases at V and 7 bases at J, with 12 bases between the two ends. Original processing notes: The distant-metastasis classifier for papillary thyroid cancer was built from CDR3 differences across clinicopathological groups. Using MiXCR, TCRdb reanalyzed the PCR reads. These V and J calls originate from TCRdb's pipeline instead of the authors' own analysis. Of roughly 25,000 clones in the sample, about 16% were seen once. This specimen comes from a study of metastatic and nonmetastatic thyroid tumors. Study as a whole: Repertoires were compared across blood and tumor or nodule tissue from malignant and benign thyroid patients.

Whole-study findings and limits: Reports indicated that malignant thyroid tumors showed significantly higher TCR beta diversity than benign nodules did, in blood and tumor.

Treatment of any kind had been given to no patient before thyroid surgery. This TCR was recovered from a female donor with papillary thyroid cancer or a benign thyroid nodule (not recorded which). Some clones in this sample may be carry-over from other donors' samples. The sequenced material came from blood. V usage is TRBV6-2 or TRBV6-3 and J usage is TRBJ1-2, with D perhaps TRBD1 (5 bases). CDR3 sequence reads: CASRGPAGGYTF. DNA of the CDR3: TGTGCCAGCAGGGGACCGGCGGGTGGCTACACCTTC.